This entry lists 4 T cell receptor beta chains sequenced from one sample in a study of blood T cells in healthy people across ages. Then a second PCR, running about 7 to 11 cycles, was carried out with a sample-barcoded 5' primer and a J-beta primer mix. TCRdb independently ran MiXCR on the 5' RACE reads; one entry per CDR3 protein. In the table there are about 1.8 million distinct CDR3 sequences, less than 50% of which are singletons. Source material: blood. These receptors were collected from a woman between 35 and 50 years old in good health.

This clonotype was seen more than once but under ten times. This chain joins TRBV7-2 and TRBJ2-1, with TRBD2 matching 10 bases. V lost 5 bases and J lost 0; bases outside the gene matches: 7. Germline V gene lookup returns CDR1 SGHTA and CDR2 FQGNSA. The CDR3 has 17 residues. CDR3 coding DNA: TGTGCCAGCAGCCGACCAACTAGCGGGGCCTCCTACAATGAGCAGTTCTTC. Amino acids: CASSRPTSGASYNEQFF.

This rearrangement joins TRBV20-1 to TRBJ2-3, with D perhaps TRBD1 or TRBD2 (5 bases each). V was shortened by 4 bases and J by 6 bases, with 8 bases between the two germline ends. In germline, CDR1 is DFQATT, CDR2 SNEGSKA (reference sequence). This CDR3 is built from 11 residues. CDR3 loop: CSAKGDDTQYF. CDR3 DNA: TGCAGTGCTAAAGGGGACGATACGCAGTATTTT.

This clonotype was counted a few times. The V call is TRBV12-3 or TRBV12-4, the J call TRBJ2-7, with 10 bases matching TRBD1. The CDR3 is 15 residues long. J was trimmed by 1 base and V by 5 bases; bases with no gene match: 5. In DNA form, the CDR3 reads TGTGCCAGCAGTACTCGGGACAGGGGTTCCTACGAGCAGTACTTC. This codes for CASSTRDRGSYEQYF.

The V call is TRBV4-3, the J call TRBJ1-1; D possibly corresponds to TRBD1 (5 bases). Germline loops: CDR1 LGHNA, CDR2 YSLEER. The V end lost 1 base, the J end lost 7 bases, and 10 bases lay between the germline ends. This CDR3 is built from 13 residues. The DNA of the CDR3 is TGCGCCAGCAGCCAAGCCGACAGAAGTGAAGCTTTCTTT. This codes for CASSQADRSEAFF.